Listed below are T cell receptor beta chains from one sample, sequenced in a study of blood T cells in healthy people across ages. TCRdb processed the 5' RACE reads anew with MiXCR; each CDR3 protein has one entry. Of 1 million or so distinct CDR3 sequences listed, roughly 24% were seen once; the top ten hold around 0.7%. These data were also filed under a second study, of T cells of mothers and their children.

The sample comprised blood. These receptors all come from a girl aged 2-10 years in good health. Each CDR3 is given with its conserved first and last residue. Fields, in order: clone size, J gene, D gene, V gene, CDR3 length, CDR3 protein, CDR3 DNA. A D gene is named only where the DNA matches it firmly. Expanded clones get a size class; other rows say once, few or many, or leave the size out.

>NA|TRBJ1-5|NA|TRBV24-1|17
CATSDSPTETPNQPQHF
TGTGCCACCAGTGACTCTCCGACAGAAACCCCCAATCAGCCCCAGCATTTT
>NA|TRBJ2-7|NA|TRBV3-1|16
CASSQDPGTLVYEQYF
TGTGCCAGCAGCCAAGATCCAGGGACATTAGTCTACGAGCAGTACTTC
>NA|TRBJ2-5|NA|TRBV12-3/TRBV12-4|15
CASSLGGNYQETQYF
TGTGCCAGCAGTTTAGGGGGTAACTACCAAGAGACCCAGTACTTC
>once|TRBJ2-3|TRBD2|TRBV11-2|23
CASSLVAAGGLGTSGSSTDTQYF
TGTGCCAGCAGCTTAGTTGCGGCAGGGGGTTTAGGGACTAGCGGGAGTAGCACAGATACGCAGTATTTT
>few|TRBJ2-7|NA|TRBV19|13
CASRTGLTDEQYF
TGTGCCAGTAGGACAGGACTCACCGACGAGCAGTACTTC
>few|TRBJ2-5|TRBD1|TRBV28|11
CASSPGTAVFF
TGTGCCAGCAGTCCCGGGACAGCGGTGTTCTTC
>NA|TRBJ1-2|NA|TRBV29-1|13
CSVEDIRGYGYTF
TGCAGCGTTGAAGATATTCGCGGCTATGGCTACACCTTC
>NA|TRBJ2-3|TRBD2|TRBV20-1|14
CSARGLAVTDTQYF
TGCAGTGCTAGAGGGCTAGCGGTGACAGATACGCAGTATTTT
>many|TRBJ2-5|TRBD2|TRBV3-1|19
CASSQVDSGRSGGPPEWYF
TGTGCCAGCAGCCAAGTTGATAGCGGGAGGTCCGGAGGGCCACCGGAGTGGTACTTC
>NA|TRBJ2-1|TRBD2|TRBV6-1|16
CASRLIKAGGINEQFF
TGTGCCAGCAGATTGATCAAAGCGGGAGGGATAAATGAGCAGTTCTTC
>few|TRBJ1-2|TRBD1|TRBV20-1|16
CSARTPRMTGVYGYTF
TGCAGTGCTAGAACCCCCAGAATGACAGGGGTCTATGGCTACACCTTC
>NA|TRBJ2-1|TRBD1|TRBV7-2|16
CASSSRRGQGYNEQFF
TGTGCCAGCAGCTCCCGGAGGGGACAGGGTTACAATGAGCAGTTCTTC
>few|TRBJ2-7|NA|TRBV6-1|14
CASSGRDGTYEQYF
TGTGCCAGCAGTGGCCGGGACGGTACCTACGAGCAGTACTTC
>NA|TRBJ1-5|NA|TRBV12-3/TRBV12-4|14
CASSPWDGNQPQHF
TGTGCCAGCAGCCCATGGGACGGTAATCAGCCCCAGCATTTT
>NA|TRBJ2-5|NA|TRBV19|15
CASSDKDSFGETQYF
TGTGCCAGTAGTGACAAGGACAGCTTCGGGGAGACCCAGTACTTC
>NA|TRBJ1-1|NA|TRBV27|13
CASAQNGNTEAFF
TGTGCCAGCGCCCAGAATGGGAACACTGAAGCTTTCTTT
>few|TRBJ2-3|NA|TRBV9|16
CASSLRPSGGTDTQYF
TGTGCCAGCAGCCTTCGACCCTCTGGGGGCACAGATACGCAGTATTTT
>NA|TRBJ1-2|TRBD1|TRBV7-9|14
CASSFTDRGWGYTF
TGTGCCAGCAGCTTTACTGACAGGGGCTGGGGCTACACCTTC
>NA|TRBJ1-2|NA|TRBV7-2|12
CAGSLEGRGNTF
TGTGCCGGCAGCTTAGAGGGTCGAGGGAACACCTTC
>NA|TRBJ2-4|TRBD2|TRBV7-2|16
CASSLEAGGGGNIQYF
TGTGCCAGCAGCTTAGAGGCCGGGGGGGGAGGAAACATTCAGTACTTC
>NA|TRBJ2-3|TRBD2|TRBV20-1|16
CSAAEGLAGAADTQYF
TGCAGTGCGGCTGAAGGACTAGCGGGAGCGGCAGATACGCAGTATTTT
>few|TRBJ1-6|NA|TRBV12-3/TRBV12-4|13
CASTRKVASPLHF
TGTGCCAGCACAAGAAAGGTTGCTTCACCCCTCCACTTT
>few|TRBJ1-3|NA|TRBV5-1|15
CASSLFSGSGNTIYF
TGCGCCAGCAGCTTGTTTTCTGGGAGCGGAAACACCATATATTTT
>few|TRBJ1-1|NA|TRBV29-1|13
CSVPNRAGTEAFF
TGCAGCGTTCCTAACAGGGCAGGGACTGAAGCTTTCTTT
>NA|TRBJ2-3|TRBD1|TRBV7-9|15
CASSFWGQHTDTQYF
TGTGCCAGCAGCTTTTGGGGACAGCACACAGATACGCAGTATTTT
>once|TRBJ2-5|TRBD1|TRBV7-7|15
CASSLSGTGPETQYF
TGTGCTAGCAGCCTATCCGGGACAGGGCCGGAGACCCAGTACTTC
>NA|TRBJ2-5|TRBD2|TRBV7-2|15
CASSLVSSGQETQYF
TGTGCCAGCAGCTTAGTGTCTAGCGGACAAGAGACCCAATACTTC
>once|TRBJ1-2|NA|TRBV12-3/TRBV12-4|14
CASSLGVHNYGYTF
TGTGCCAGCAGTTTAGGGGTCCATAACTATGGCTACACCTTC
>few|TRBJ2-3|TRBD2|TRBV20-1|16
CSARQLAGVRADTQYF
TGCAGTGCTAGGCAGCTAGCGGGAGTCCGTGCAGATACGCAGTATTTT
>few|TRBJ1-4|NA|TRBV12-3/TRBV12-4|15
CASSVTSGRIEKLFF
TGTGCCAGCAGCGTAACGTCGGGGCGTATTGAAAAACTGTTTTTT
>few|TRBJ2-1|TRBD1|TRBV2|12
CASSPGTAEQFF
TGTGCCAGCAGCCCCGGGACAGCTGAGCAGTTCTTC
>few|TRBJ1-2|NA|TRBV5-6|13
CASSLGAGDGYTF
TGTGCCAGCAGCTTAGGAGCAGGGGATGGCTACACCTTC
>many|TRBJ1-5|TRBD1|TRBV9|14
CASSVGDRGQPQHF
TGTGCCAGCAGCGTCGGGGACAGGGGTCAGCCCCAGCATTTT
>NA|TRBJ2-6|NA|TRBV5-6|15
CASSRDTAGANVLTF
TGTGCCAGCAGCAGGGATACTGCTGGGGCCAACGTCCTGACTTTC
>NA|TRBJ2-3|NA|TRBV12-3/TRBV12-4|12
CASRLTWDTQYF
TGTGCCAGCAGGCTTACCTGGGATACGCAGTATTTT
>NA|TRBJ1-2|NA|TRBV29-1|12
CSAIDRQDGYTF
TGCAGCGCTATAGACAGGCAGGATGGCTACACCTTC
>NA|TRBJ2-7|NA|TRBV20-1|13
CSARFPTNHEQYF
TGCAGTGCTAGGTTTCCTACAAACCACGAGCAGTACTTC
>NA|TRBJ2-3|NA|TRBV29-1|14
CSVVPGISTDTQYF
TGCAGCGTTGTCCCTGGGATTAGCACAGATACGCAGTATTTT
>NA|TRBJ1-2|NA|TRBV29-1|14
CSVLPGLYSYGYTF
TGCAGCGTTCTACCGGGCCTCTATAGTTATGGCTACACCTTC
>NA|TRBJ1-2|NA|TRBV4-3|15
CASSQETGLIDGYTF
TGCGCCAGCAGCCAGGAGACAGGTCTTATCGATGGCTACACCTTC
>NA|TRBJ2-1|NA|TRBV24-1|15
CVESATYSSYNEQFF
TGTGTCGAGAGCGCAACCTACAGCTCCTACAATGAGCAGTTCTTC
>NA|TRBJ2-1|NA|TRBV27|12
CASTAGSLQQFF
TGTGCCAGCACCGCCGGGTCTCTGCAGCAGTTCTTC
>NA|TRBJ1-2|TRBD1|TRBV10-3|14
CAISEDRDNNGYTF
TGTGCCATCAGTGAGGACAGGGATAACAATGGCTACACCTTC
>NA|TRBJ2-1|TRBD2|TRBV27|15
CASSLGLAGITEQFF
TGTGCCAGCAGTTTAGGACTAGCGGGGATTACTGAGCAGTTCTTC
>NA|TRBJ2-3|TRBD2|TRBV5-6|16
CASSFQLAGGTDTQYF
TGTGCCAGCAGCTTCCAACTAGCGGGGGGGACAGATACGCAGTATTTT
>few|TRBJ2-3|TRBD1|TRBV4-3|16
CASSQDGQGAWNTQYF
TGCGCCAGCAGCCAAGATGGACAGGGGGCTTGGAATACGCAGTATTTT
>few|TRBJ2-2|NA|TRBV4-1|12
CTSSHVTGELFF
TGCACCAGCAGCCATGTCACCGGGGAGCTGTTTTTT
>few|TRBJ2-5|NA|TRBV7-9|16
CASSLGGALISETQYF
TGTGCCAGCAGCTTAGGTGGGGCCCTGATTTCGGAGACCCAGTACTTC